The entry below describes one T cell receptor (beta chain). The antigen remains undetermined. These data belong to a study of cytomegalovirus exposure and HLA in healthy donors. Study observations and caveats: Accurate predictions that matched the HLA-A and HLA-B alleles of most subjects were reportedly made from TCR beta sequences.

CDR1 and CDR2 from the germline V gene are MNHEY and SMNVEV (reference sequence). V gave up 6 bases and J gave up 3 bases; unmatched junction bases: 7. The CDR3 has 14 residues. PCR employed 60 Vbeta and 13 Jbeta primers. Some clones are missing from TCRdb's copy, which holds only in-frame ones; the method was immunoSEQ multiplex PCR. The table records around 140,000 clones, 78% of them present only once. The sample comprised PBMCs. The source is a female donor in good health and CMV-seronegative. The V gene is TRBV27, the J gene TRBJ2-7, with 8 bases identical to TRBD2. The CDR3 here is CASRSNAGGYEQYF. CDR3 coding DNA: TGTGCCAGCAGAAGTAACGCGGGAGGCTACGAGCAGTACTTC.